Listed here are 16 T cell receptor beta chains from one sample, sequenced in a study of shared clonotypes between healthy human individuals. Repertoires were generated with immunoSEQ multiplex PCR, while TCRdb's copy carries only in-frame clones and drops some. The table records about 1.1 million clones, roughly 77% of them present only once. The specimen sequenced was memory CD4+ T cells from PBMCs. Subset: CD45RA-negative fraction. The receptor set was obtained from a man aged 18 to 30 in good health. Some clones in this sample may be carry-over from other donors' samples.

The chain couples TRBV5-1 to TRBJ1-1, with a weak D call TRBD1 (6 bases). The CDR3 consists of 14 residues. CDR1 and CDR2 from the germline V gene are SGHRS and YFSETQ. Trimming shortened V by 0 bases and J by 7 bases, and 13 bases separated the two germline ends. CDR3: CASSLAGVGDEAFF. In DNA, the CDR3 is TGCGCCAGCAGCTTGGCAGGGGTCGGGGATGAAGCTTTCTTT. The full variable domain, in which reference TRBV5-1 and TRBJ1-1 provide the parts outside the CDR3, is KAGVTQTPRYLIKTRGQQVTLSCSPISGHRSVSWYQQTPGQGLQFLFEYFSETQRNKGNFPGRFSGRQFSNSRSEMNVSTLELGDSALYLCASSLAGVGDEAFFGQGTRLTVV.

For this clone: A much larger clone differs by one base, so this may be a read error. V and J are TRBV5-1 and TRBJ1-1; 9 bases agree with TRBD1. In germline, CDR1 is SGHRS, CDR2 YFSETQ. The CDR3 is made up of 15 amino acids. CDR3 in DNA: TGCACCAGCAGCCCAGACAGGGGGGGATTCGCTGAAGCTTTCTTT. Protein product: CTSSPDRGGFAEAFF.

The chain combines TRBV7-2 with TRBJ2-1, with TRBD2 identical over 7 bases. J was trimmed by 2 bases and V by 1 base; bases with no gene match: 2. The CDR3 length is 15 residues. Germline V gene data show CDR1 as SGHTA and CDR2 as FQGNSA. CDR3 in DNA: TGTGCCAGCAGCTTAGTACTAGCGACCTACAATGAGCAGTTCTTC. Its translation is CASSLVLATYNEQFF.

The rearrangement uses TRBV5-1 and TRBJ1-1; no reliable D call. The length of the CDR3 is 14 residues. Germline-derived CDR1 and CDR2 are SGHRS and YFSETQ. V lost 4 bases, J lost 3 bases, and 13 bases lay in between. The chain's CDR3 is CASSGEGLDTEAFF. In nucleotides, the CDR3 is TGCGCCAGCAGCGGGGAGGGATTGGACACTGAAGCTTTCTTT. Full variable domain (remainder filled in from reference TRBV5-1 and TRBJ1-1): KAGVTQTPRYLIKTRGQQVTLSCSPISGHRSVSWYQQTPGQGLQFLFEYFSETQRNKGNFPGRFSGRQFSNSRSEMNVSTLELGDSALYLCASSGEGLDTEAFFGQGTRLTVV.

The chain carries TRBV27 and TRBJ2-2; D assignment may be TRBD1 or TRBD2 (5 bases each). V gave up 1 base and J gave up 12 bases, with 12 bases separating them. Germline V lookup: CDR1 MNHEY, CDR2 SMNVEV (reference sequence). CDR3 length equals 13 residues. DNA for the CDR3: TGTGCCAGCAGTTTATGGGACCCGCTCCAGCTGTTTTTT. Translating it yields CASSLWDPLQLFF.

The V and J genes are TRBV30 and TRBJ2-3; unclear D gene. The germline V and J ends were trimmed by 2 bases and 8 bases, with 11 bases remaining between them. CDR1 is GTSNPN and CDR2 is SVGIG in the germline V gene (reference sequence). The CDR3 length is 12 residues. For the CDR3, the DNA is TGTGCCTGGAGTCCATCCACCGGTACGCAGTATTTT. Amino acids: CAWSPSTGTQYF. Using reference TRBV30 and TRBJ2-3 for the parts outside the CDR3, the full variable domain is SQTIHQWPATLVQPVGSPLSLECTVEGTSNPNLYWYRQAAGRGLQLLFYSVGIGQISSEVPQNLSASRPQDRQFILSSKKLLLSDSGFYLCAWSPSTGTQYFGPGTRLTVL.

This chain's CDR3 is CATLAGVGTGELFF. CDR3 sequence (DNA): TGTGCTACCCTAGCGGGAGTCGGAACCGGGGAGCTGTTTTTT. The chain employs TRBV12-5 and TRBJ2-2, with 10 positions matching TRBD2. The junction had 7 bases not matched to a gene; V was cut back by 10 bases and J by 5 bases. This CDR3 spans 14 amino acids. Germline V CDR1 and CDR2: LGHNT, FRNRAP. The full variable domain, in which reference TRBV12-5 and TRBJ2-2 provide the parts outside the CDR3, is DARVTQTPRHKVTEMGQEVTMRCQPILGHNTVFWYRQTMMQGLELLAYFRNRAPLDDSGMPKDRFSAEMPDATLATLKIQPSEPRDSAVYFCATLAGVGTGELFFGEGSRLTVL.

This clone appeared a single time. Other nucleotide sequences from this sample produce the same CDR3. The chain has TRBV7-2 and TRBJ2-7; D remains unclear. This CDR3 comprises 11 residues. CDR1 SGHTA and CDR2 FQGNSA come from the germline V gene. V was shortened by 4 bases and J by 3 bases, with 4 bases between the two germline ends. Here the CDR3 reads CASSSFYEQYF. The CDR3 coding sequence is TGTGCCAGCAGCTCTTTCTACGAGCAGTACTTC.

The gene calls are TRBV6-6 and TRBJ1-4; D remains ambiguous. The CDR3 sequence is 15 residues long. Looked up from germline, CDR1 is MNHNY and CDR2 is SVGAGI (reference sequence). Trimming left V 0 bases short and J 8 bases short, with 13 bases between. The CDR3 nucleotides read TGTGCCAGCAGTTACTCGAGGAGGGAGAGGGAAAAACTGTTTTTT. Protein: CASSYSRREREKLFF.

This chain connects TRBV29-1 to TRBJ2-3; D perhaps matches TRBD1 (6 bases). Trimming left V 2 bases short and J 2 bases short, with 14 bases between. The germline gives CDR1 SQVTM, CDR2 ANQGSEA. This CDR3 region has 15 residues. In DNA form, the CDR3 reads TGCAGCGTTGAACGGACAGTTGGAAACACAGATACGCAGTATTTT. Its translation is CSVERTVGNTDTQYF.

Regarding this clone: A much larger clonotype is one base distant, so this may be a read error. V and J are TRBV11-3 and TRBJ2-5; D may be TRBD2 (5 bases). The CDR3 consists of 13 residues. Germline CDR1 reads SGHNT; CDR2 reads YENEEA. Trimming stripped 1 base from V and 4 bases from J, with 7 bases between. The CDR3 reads CASSLAGRETQYF. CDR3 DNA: TGTGCCAGCAGCTTAGCGGGGAGAGAGACCCAGTACTTC.

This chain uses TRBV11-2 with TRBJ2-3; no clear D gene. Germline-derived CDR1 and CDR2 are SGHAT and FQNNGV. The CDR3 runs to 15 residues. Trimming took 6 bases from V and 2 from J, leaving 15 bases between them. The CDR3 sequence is CASRGLRIHTDTQYF. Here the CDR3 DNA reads TGTGCCAGCAGGGGGTTACGGATTCACACAGATACGCAGTATTTT.

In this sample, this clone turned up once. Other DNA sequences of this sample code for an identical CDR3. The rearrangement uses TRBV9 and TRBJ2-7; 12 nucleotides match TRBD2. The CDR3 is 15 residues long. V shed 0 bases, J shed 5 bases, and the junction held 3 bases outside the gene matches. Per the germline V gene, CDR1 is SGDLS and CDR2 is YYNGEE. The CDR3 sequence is CASSVGLAGVNEQYF. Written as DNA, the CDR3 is TGTGCCAGCAGCGTAGGACTAGCGGGAGTAAACGAGCAGTACTTC.

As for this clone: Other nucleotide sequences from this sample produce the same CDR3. The CDR3 reads CASSLFRGGSNQPQHF. The CDR3 DNA reads as TGTGCCAGCAGTTTATTCCGGGGGGGTAGCAATCAGCCCCAGCATTTT. The chain recombines TRBV28 with TRBJ1-5; tentative D call: TRBD1 (5 bases). Germline V lookup: CDR1 MDHEN, CDR2 SYDVKM. V was pared by 1 base and J by 0 bases, with 10 bases between. This CDR3 region has 16 residues.

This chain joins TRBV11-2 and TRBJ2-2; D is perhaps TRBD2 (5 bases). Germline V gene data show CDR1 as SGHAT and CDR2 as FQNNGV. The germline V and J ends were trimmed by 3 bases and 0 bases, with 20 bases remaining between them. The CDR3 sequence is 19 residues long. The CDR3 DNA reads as TGTGCCAGCAGCTTTCCCGGAGGCGGGTGGTCAACGAACACCGGGGAGCTGTTTTTT. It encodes CASSFPGGGWSTNTGELFF.

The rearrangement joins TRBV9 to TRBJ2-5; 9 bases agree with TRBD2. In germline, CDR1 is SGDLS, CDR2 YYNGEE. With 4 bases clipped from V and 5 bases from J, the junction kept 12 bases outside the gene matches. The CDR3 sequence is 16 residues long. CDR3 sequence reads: CASSPRGGRGSETQYF. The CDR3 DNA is TGTGCCAGCAGCCCGAGGGGCGGGAGGGGGTCGGAGACCCAGTACTTC. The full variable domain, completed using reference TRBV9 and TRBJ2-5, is DSGVTQTPKHLITATGQRVTLRCSPRSGDLSVYWYQQSLDQGLQFLIQYYNGEERAKGNILERFSAQQFPDLHSELNLSSLELGDSALYFCASSPRGGRGSETQYFGPGTRLLVL.